This is a list of T cell receptor beta chains from one sample in a study of cytomegalovirus exposure and HLA in healthy donors. Using immunoSEQ multiplex PCR, the repertoire was profiled, and TCRdb retains in-frame clones only, with some absent. The sample shows about 38,000 clones, 90% to 95% of them seen only once. Specimen: PBMCs. The receptor source for this set is a man between 18 and 35 years old in good health and CMV-seronegative. Each CDR3 is given without its conserved first and last residue. D genes are given only for firm matches.

J | V | D | CDR3
TRBJ2-7 | TRBV19 | NA | ASSIRGRDEQY
TRBJ2-5 | TRBV5-1 | NA | ASSTQRGQETQY
TRBJ1-2 | TRBV5-1 | NA | ASSQDSYYGYT
TRBJ2-5 | TRBV19 | NA | ASRTDGVETQY
TRBJ2-2 | TRBV19 | NA | ASSTLGAGRPGELF
TRBJ2-3 | TRBV7-3 | TRBD1 | ASSLGQGATDTQY
TRBJ2-1 | TRBV7-9 | TRBD2 | ASSPLDGRNEQF
TRBJ1-1 | TRBV6-1 | NA | ASRETGNTEAF
TRBJ1-2 | TRBV5-1 | NA | ASSPGGGGNYYGYT
TRBJ1-3 | TRBV25-1 | TRBD1 | ASDPGQGSGNTIY